The present entry profiles one TCR beta chain with its context. The V gene's germline CDR1 is LNHDA and CDR2 SQIVND (reference sequence). The length of the CDR3 is 17 residues. V lost 7 bases and J lost 3; bases outside the gene matches: 15. The sample belongs to a study of blood T cell repertoires in COVID-19. At the level of the study: Samples taken during acute and convalescent COVID-19 were collected in the United States, Italy and Spain. PBMCs, B-cell-depleted T cells, or T cells provided the cDNA or gDNA that made up the material.

Authors' analysis steps: Amplified reference gene primers provided the basis for estimating nucleated cell counts. TCRdb keeps only in-frame clones here, not all; method: immunoSEQ multiplex PCR. V, J and clone size reflect that table, while D and trimming were determined from the DNA. The sample records some 180,000 clones, 87% being singletons. The receptor comes from a man in his sixties with active or convalescent COVID-19. Sequencing was performed on peripheral blood. The chain carries TRBV19 and TRBJ2-1; 7 bases align to TRBD2. The CDR3 sequence is CASNPSGISALYNEQFF. The CDR3 nucleotides read TGTGCCAGTAATCCTAGCGGCATCTCTGCCCTCTACAATGAGCAGTTCTTC.